These T cell receptor beta chains were read from a single sample in a study of T cell repertoires in cytomegalovirus infection. No antigen has been assigned to these receptors. TCRdb reprocessed the reads via MiXCR and lists one record per CDR3 protein. The profile covers hundreds of thousands of distinct CDR3 sequences, with 30% to 35% appearing a single time and 9.5% to 15% taken by the ten largest. The sequences come from cultured CD8+ T cells from PBMCs, collected from culture after CMV antigen stimulation. Every receptor here comes from a human donor in good health (CMV status not recorded). Some clones in this sample may be carry-over from other donors' samples. The CDR3 runs from the conserved cysteine through the conserved F or W. Some rows mark clone size as missing; the rest say once, few, many or name a class of expanded clone.

J gene	clone size	V gene	CDR3 protein
TRBJ1-6	-	TRBV7-9	CASSVNSPLHF
TRBJ1-2	many	TRBV7-3	CASSPTPRQTSYGYTF
TRBJ2-5	-	TRBV12-3/TRBV12-4	CASSLGRGFQETQYF
TRBJ2-5	-	TRBV20-1	CSASFYGTSVLETQYF
TRBJ1-4	-	TRBV28	CASSLRGPGDEKLFF
TRBJ2-5	few	TRBV7-9	CASSLPALRETQYF
TRBJ2-2	few	TRBV4-1	CASSHHSGTNTGELFF
TRBJ2-5	-	TRBV3-1	CASSQGVAGQGETQYF
TRBJ2-1	-	TRBV6-8	CASSYGQGAHEQFF
TRBJ1-1	few	TRBV9	CASSVEGEATGGPNTEAFF
TRBJ1-1	many	TRBV7-2	CASSLRGFTEAFF
TRBJ1-5	-	TRBV19	CASIPGPSAQNQPQHF
TRBJ2-7	-	TRBV29-1	CSVETGLNYEQYF
TRBJ1-2	few	TRBV7-6	CASSPYSYGSIGYTF
TRBJ2-1	-	TRBV24-1	CATGTGLYNEQFF
TRBJ1-5	few	TRBV6-5	CASRSRQGKDQPQHF